This is a list of T cell receptor beta chains from one sample in a study of blood T cell repertoires in COVID-19. Profiled with immunoSEQ multiplex PCR; TCRdb holds only in-frame clones, not every one. The table has about 140,000 clones, about 87% seen once. Sequenced: peripheral blood. The receptors stem from a woman at least 80 years old with acute or convalescent COVID-19. Each CDR3 is given with its conserved first and last residue.

J gene | V gene | CDR3 protein
TRBJ2-7 | TRBV6-5 | CASSYWGLTYEQYF
TRBJ2-1 | TRBV7-9 | CASSLMGTSGGEEQFF
TRBJ2-4 | TRBV12-3/TRBV12-4 | CASSLTQKNIQYF
TRBJ2-3 | TRBV7-9 | CASSLGGDTDTQYF
TRBJ1-6 | TRBV7-9 | CASRSGGFYNSPLHF
TRBJ1-5 | TRBV19 | CASSTTHRGRDQPQHF
TRBJ1-5 | TRBV12-5 | CASGLVIMGQGRFSNQPQHF
TRBJ1-1 | TRBV7-8 | CASSSFRGGAEAFF
TRBJ1-5 | TRBV11-2 | CASSLTGGQPQHF
TRBJ2-3 | TRBV29-1 | CSVRQGTDTQYF
TRBJ1-2 | TRBV5-8 | CASSLSEVNYGYTF
TRBJ1-2 | TRBV5-1 | CASSLAAGGDYGYTF
TRBJ2-5 | TRBV5-4 | CASSSRLQTGETQYF
TRBJ1-4 | TRBV7-2 | CASSGQGGAGEKLFF
TRBJ2-1 | TRBV11-2 | CASSPDRHNEQFF
TRBJ1-4 | TRBV11-2 | CASSLKKEGTFRYEKLFF
TRBJ2-1 | TRBV2 | CASSPQGAQASEQFF
TRBJ2-5 | TRBV2 | CAIRLQGYQETQYF
TRBJ2-1 | TRBV15 | CATSRGNSYNEQFF
TRBJ2-7 | TRBV5-8 | CASSLVNSRGQATF
TRBJ1-1 | TRBV7-9 | CASSPRQGANTEAFF
TRBJ2-2 | TRBV9 | CASSPSNGGELFF
TRBJ2-5 | TRBV5-1 | CASSLVGVRQETQYF
TRBJ1-3 | TRBV4-2 | CASSPTAGNTIYF
TRBJ2-2 | TRBV12-5 | CASGPRDLNTGELFF
TRBJ2-1 | TRBV5-4 | CASSLRPTGGNEQFF
TRBJ1-1 | TRBV5-1 | CASSPRQGVNTEAFF
TRBJ1-2 | TRBV19 | CASSGPGQGDYGYTF
TRBJ1-2 | TRBV5-5 | CASSVLRGQGDYGYTF
TRBJ1-4 | TRBV5-4 | CASSLGVNTNEKLFF
TRBJ1-5 | TRBV2 | CASSEQIHSNQPQHF
TRBJ1-1 | TRBV18 | CASSPEMNTEAFF
TRBJ2-7 | TRBV7-9 | CASSIRGVSYEQYF
TRBJ1-4 | TRBV2 | CASGFGDSNEKLFF
TRBJ1-2 | TRBV6-1 | CASSDGQALYGYTF
TRBJ2-7 | TRBV5-6 | CASSLVDTSYEQYF
TRBJ1-5 | TRBV18 | CASSPLQGEQPQHF
TRBJ1-1 | TRBV6-5 | CASSQGSNTEAFF
TRBJ1-2 | TRBV18 | CASSLTTGSVGYGYTF
TRBJ2-7 | TRBV5-6 | CASSAAGSRSYEQYF
TRBJ2-1 | TRBV30 | CAWSVDRYNEQFF
TRBJ1-1 | TRBV30 | CACPDTSNTEAFF
TRBJ2-1 | TRBV10-1 | CASSEDRGPYNEQFF
TRBJ1-5 | TRBV6-2/TRBV6-3 | CASSLPGQINQPQHF
TRBJ1-4 | TRBV6-1 | CASSEPGTSEKLFF
TRBJ2-7 | TRBV7-7 | CASSLTSGGGKQYF
TRBJ1-3 | TRBV30 | CAWSDHPGGLNGNTIYF
TRBJ1-1 | TRBV12-3/TRBV12-4 | CASSLRRGTEAFF
TRBJ1-6 | TRBV6-2/TRBV6-3 | CASSFPGHHSPLHF
TRBJ1-1 | TRBV5-1 | CASSSSSLAEAFF
TRBJ2-2 | TRBV9 | CASSVEGRGWTGELFF
TRBJ1-5 | TRBV11-2 | CASSYNPGQPQHF
TRBJ1-5 | TRBV19 | CASSISGGDQPQHF
TRBJ1-5 | TRBV2 | CASSENVRVHQPQHF
TRBJ1-2 | TRBV5-6 | CASSLRPNGYTF
TRBJ2-2 | TRBV5-1 | CASTEVASGGAGELFF
TRBJ1-1 | TRBV5-1 | CASSSAGGRTEAFF
TRBJ1-1 | TRBV5-6 | CASSRRDRGLNTEAFF
TRBJ1-2 | TRBV6-5 | CASSVERGDGYGYTF
TRBJ2-3 | TRBV6-5 | CASSYSGLAGTDTQYF